Following are 21 T cell receptor delta chains from one sample sequenced in a study of fetal and pediatric gammadelta thymocytes. With CATT, TCRdb re-called clones from the reads. This repertoire shows about 910 delta-chain clones, about half found once; its top ten account for 14%. Sequenced: Vgamma9Vdelta2 gamma-delta T cells from the thymus. Subset specified: sorted CD3+gammadeltaTCR+Vgamma9+Vdelta2+ thymocytes. The source of these receptors is a child who underwent cardiac surgery and was recorded as healthy.

Comments on this clone: TCRdb attributes to this sequence the protein of a much larger clone, which differs from the DNA translation at residue 9; a read error is likely, and the protein displayed is translated from the DNA. The chain couples TRDV2 to TRDJ1, with 8 positions matching TRDD3. The V gene end was trimmed by 0 bases and the J gene end by 3 bases; junction bases not matched to a gene: 8. The germline gives CDR1 GEAIGNYY, CDR2 EKD. The CDR3 totals 16 residues. CDR3 in DNA: TGTGCCTGTGACACCGGGGGGATATGCGGGGCCGATAAACTCATCTTT. Translation: CACDTGGICGADKLIF.

On this clone itself: TCRdb lists the protein of a much larger clone for this DNA, which differs at residue 11, so this is likely a read error; the protein given here is translated from the DNA itself. V is TRDV2 and J is TRDJ1; D not certain. The germline gives CDR1 GEAIGNYY, CDR2 EKD. V lost 0 bases, J lost 3 bases, and 16 bases lay in between. The CDR3 runs 16 residues. CDR3: CACDTVPGYYADKLIF. In DNA, the CDR3 is TGTGCCTGTGACACCGTTCCGGGCTATTACGCCGATAAACTCATCTTT.

Comments on this clone: The protein TCRdb gives is from a much larger clone and does not agree with this DNA's translation at residue 12, likely a read error; the protein shown here comes from the DNA. This chain links TRDV2 with TRDJ1; TRDD3 agrees at 9 bases. Germline values: CDR1 GEAIGNYY, CDR2 EKD. The CDR3 spans 16 residues. This chain's CDR3 is CACGGYAWGHTEKLIF. In DNA form, the CDR3 reads TGTGCCTGTGGGGGATACGCGTGGGGCCACACCGAAAAACTCATCTTT.

Relative to its sample, this clone is large. The rearrangement uses TRDV2 and TRDJ1, with TRDD3 matching over 7 bases. This CDR3 is 16 amino acids long. In germline, CDR1 is GEAIGNYY, CDR2 EKD. V was clipped by 1 base and J by 1 base; unmatched bases: 8. CDR3 region: CACDTGGGGSTDKLIF. The CDR3 DNA reads as TGTGCCTGTGACACGGGAGGTGGGGGAAGCACCGATAAACTCATCTTT.

This clone is large by share. V is TRDV2 and J is TRDJ1; D perhaps matches TRDD2 (8 bases). The CDR3 consists of 21 residues. Germline V CDR1 and CDR2: GEAIGNYY, EKD. The V gene lost 3 bases and the J gene lost 4 bases, with 35 bases spanning the gap. The CDR3 DNA reads as TGTGCCTGTGACCCCTTATCACTTCCTACCTCGGGTACTGGGGCTGACGATAAACTCATCTTT. This sequence encodes CACDPLSLPTSGTGADDKLIF.

This clone is deemed large (0.1 to 1%). The chain uses TRDV2 and TRDJ1; tentatively, D is TRDD3 (6 bases). V lost 0 bases and J lost 9, with 28 bases in between. CDR1 and CDR2 from the germline V gene are GEAIGNYY and EKD. This CDR3 spans 18 amino acids. Here the CDR3 DNA reads TGTGCCTGTGACACCTTAATGGGGGGGACAGCGAAGGACAAGGAACTCATCTTT. Its translation: CACDTLMGGTAKDKELIF.

On this clone itself: This likely traces to a read error, being one base from a far larger clone. The chain combines TRDV2 with TRDJ1; TRDD3 agrees at 9 bases. The CDR3 is made up of 20 amino acids. The V gene's germline CDR1 is GEAIGNYY and CDR2 EKD. CDR3: CACVTGPLLGDGLFTDKLIF. In DNA, the CDR3 is TGTGCCTGTGTCACCGGACCCTTGCTGGGGGATGGTTTGTTCACCGATAAACTCATCTTT.

To note about this clone: A read error is the likely source, as a far larger clone sits one nucleotide away. V is TRDV2 and J is TRDJ1; D unresolved. Germline lookup yields CDR1 GEAIGNYY and CDR2 EKD. Trimming shortened V by 3 bases and J by 7 bases, and 20 bases separated the two germline ends. This CDR3 is built from 15 residues. CDR3 nucleotide sequence: TGTGCCTGTGACCGGCCGGCCGCCACCTCCGTTAAACTCATCTTT. Translated, it gives CACDRPAATSVKLIF.

This clone has just one count. A far more abundant clone sits one base away, making this likely a read error. This same CDR3 is encoded by further DNA sequences in the sample. This chain connects TRDV2 to TRDJ1; TRDD2 is a possible D gene (6 bases). Germline loops: CDR1 GEAIGNYY, CDR2 EKD. The V and J ends lost 0 bases and 10 bases respectively, with 14 bases between them. The CDR3 consists of 13 residues. CDR3 amino acids: CACDTEPSGGLIF. For the CDR3, the DNA is TGTGCCTGTGACACCGAGCCTTCCGGAGGACTCATCTTT.

In regard to this clone: A far larger clone differs by one base, so this is likely a read error. V and J are TRDV2 and TRDJ1; 13 nucleotides match TRDD3. Germline loops: CDR1 GEAIGNYY, CDR2 EKD. This CDR3 has 18 residues. V lost 0 bases to trimming and J lost 3 bases; unmatched junction nucleotides: 9. The CDR3: CACDTHGTGGYAPDKLIF. DNA for the CDR3: TGTGCCTGTGACACCCACGGTACTGGGGGATACGCCCCCGATAAACTCATCTTT.

V gene TRDV2 combines with J gene TRDJ1; 11 nucleotides agree with TRDD3. Germline V lookup: CDR1 GEAIGNYY, CDR2 EKD. The CDR3 has 17 amino acids. Germline trimming cut 1 base from V and 4 bases from J; bases unmatched to any gene: 10. The CDR3, as DNA: TGTGCCTGTGACACAAGTCCTGGGGGATACTATGACGATAAACTCATCTTT. This codes for CACDTSPGGYYDDKLIF.

In its sample, this clone is large. Other DNA variants within this sample encode the same CDR3. The chain couples TRDV2 to TRDJ1; D not resolved. The CDR3 has 16 residues. Germline CDR1 is GEAIGNYY and CDR2 is EKD. The V end was cut by 2 bases, the J end by 0 bases, with 15 bases between. The CDR3 region has the DNA TGTGCCTGTGACAAGGATGGACCTTTGTACACCGATAAACTCATCTTT. Protein: CACDKDGPLYTDKLIF.

In its sample, this clone ranks as large. This chain connects TRDV2 to TRDJ1, with D unclear. CDR1 is GEAIGNYY, CDR2 EKD, per germline. V dropped 9 bases and J dropped 0 bases, with 10 bases sitting between them. The CDR3 extends over 12 amino acids. The CDR3 sequence is CAALAYTDKLIF. CDR3 nucleotide sequence: TGTGCCGCCTTGGCGTACACCGATAAACTCATCTTT.

In regard to this clone: A far larger clone lies a single base away; this is likely a read error. The V and J genes are TRDV2 and TRDJ1, with 9 nucleotides matching TRDD3. From germline, CDR1 is GEAIGNYY and CDR2 EKD. The CDR3 is 18 amino acids. CDR3 sequence: CARDTAAGGFEYTDKLIF. The DNA of the CDR3 is TGTGCCCGTGACACCGCCGCTGGGGGATTCGAGTACACCGATAAACTCATCTTT.

For this clone: A far larger clone differs by one base, so this is likely a read error. The V call is TRDV2, the J call TRDJ3; 10 bases fit TRDD3. The CDR3 spans 27 residues. Germline lookup yields CDR1 GEAIGNYY and CDR2 EKD. CDR3 sequence: CACDNALGTGGSHPPGGSSWATRQMFF. DNA of the CDR3: TGTGCCTGTGACAACGCCCTCGGTACTGGGGGATCCCACCCCCCCGGCGGTAGCTCCTGGGCCACCCGACAGATGTTTTTC.

This clone rates as medium-sized. J is TRDJ1 and V is TRDV2, with 10 nucleotides matching TRDD3. CDR1 and CDR2 (germline): GEAIGNYY, EKD. The CDR3 spans 19 residues. V shed 0 bases, J shed 3 bases, and the junction held 15 bases outside the gene matches. The CDR3 nucleotides read TGTGCCTGTGACACCGGACCCCGCACAACTGGGGGATTGTCCGATAAACTCATCTTT. It codes for CACDTGPRTTGGLSDKLIF.

With respect to this clone: This likely came from a read error, as a far larger clone is one base away. This chain links TRDV2 with TRDJ1; 10 bases are a match to TRDD3. V dropped 0 bases and J dropped 3; count of bases not matched to a gene: 6. The CDR3 is 16 residues long. Germline CDR1 reads GEAIGNYY; CDR2 reads EKD. CDR3 DNA: TGTGCCTGTGACACCAGGGGGATACGCGGGGCCGATAAACTCATCTTT. Protein: CACDTRGIRGADKLIF.

In its sample, this clone was seen a few times. A far larger clone lies a single base away; this is likely a read error. This specimen includes other DNA sequences encoding the same CDR3. The J gene is TRDJ1, the V gene TRDV2; 9 bases match TRDD3. The CDR3 consists of 21 residues. Germline assignment: CDR1 GEAIGNYY and CDR2 EKD. DNA of the CDR3: TGTGCCTGTGCCTCCCGGGGGGCGTACTGGGGGACAACACCGTACACTGATAAACTCATCTTT. It codes for CACASRGAYWGTTPYTDKLIF.

About this clone itself: A far larger clone is one nucleotide away, so this likely arose from a read error. V usage is TRDV2 and J usage is TRDJ1; 10 nucleotides line up with TRDD3. Per the germline V gene, CDR1 is GEAIGNYY and CDR2 is EKD. V was pared by 4 bases and J by 0 bases, with 19 bases of the junction left unmatched. This CDR3 contains 20 residues. For the CDR3, the DNA is TGTGCCTGTGAGGGGGCCTTCCTAGGGGGATACGTGGATTACACCGATAAACTCATCTTT. The encoded protein is CACEGAFLGGYVDYTDKLIF.

Regarding this clone: TCRdb assigns this DNA the protein of a much larger clone, which departs from its translation at residue 4; this likely reflects a read error, and the protein shown comes from translating the DNA. J is TRDJ1 and V is TRDV2; the match to TRDD3 covers 13 bases. The germline CDR1 and CDR2 sequences are GEAIGNYY and EKD. This CDR3 is built from 17 residues. The CDR3 loop is CACHTGSVDWGIRALIF. CDR3 nucleotides: TGTGCCTGTCACACCGGAAGCGTGGACTGGGGGATACGGGCACTCATCTTT.

V and J are TRDV2 and TRDJ3; D might be TRDD3 (5 bases). The germline gives CDR1 GEAIGNYY, CDR2 EKD. The CDR3 covers 19 residues. The V end lost 3 bases, the J end lost 0 bases, and 17 bases lay between the germline ends. The CDR3 region has the DNA TGTGCCTGTGACGCGACTGGCCACCCAAACTCCTGGGACACCCGACAGATGTTTTTC. Translation gives CACDATGHPNSWDTRQMFF.